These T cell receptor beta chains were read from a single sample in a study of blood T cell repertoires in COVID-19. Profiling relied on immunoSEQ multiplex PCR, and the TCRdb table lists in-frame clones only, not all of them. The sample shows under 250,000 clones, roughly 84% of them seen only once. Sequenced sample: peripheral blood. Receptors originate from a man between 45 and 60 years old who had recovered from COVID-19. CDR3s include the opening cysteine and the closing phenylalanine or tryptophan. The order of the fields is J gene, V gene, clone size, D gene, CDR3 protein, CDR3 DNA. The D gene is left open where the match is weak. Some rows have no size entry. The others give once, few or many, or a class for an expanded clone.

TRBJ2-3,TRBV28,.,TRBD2,CASRGTSGATDTQYF,TGTGCCAGCAGAGGGACTAGCGGGGCCACAGATACGCAGTATTTT
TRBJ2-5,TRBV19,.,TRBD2,CASSLRTSGSRDETQYF,TGTGCCAGTAGTCTCCGGACTAGCGGGAGCAGGGATGAGACCCAGTACTTC
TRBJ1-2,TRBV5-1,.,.,CASSLVAGSYGYTF,TGCGCCAGCAGCTTGGTGGCGGGGAGCTATGGCTACACCTTC
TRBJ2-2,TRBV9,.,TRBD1,CASSVVPGQGQTGELFF,TGTGCCAGCAGCGTAGTCCCTGGACAGGGGCAAACCGGGGAGCTGTTTTTT
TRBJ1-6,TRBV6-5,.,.,CASSYGGRRSPLHF,TGTGCCAGCAGTTACGGGGGGAGGCGTTCACCCCTCCACTTT
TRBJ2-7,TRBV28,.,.,CASSDRDWTYEQYF,TGTGCCAGCAGTGACCGGGACTGGACCTACGAGCAGTACTTC
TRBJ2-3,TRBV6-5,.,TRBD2,CASSRTAGTSDHIF,TGTGCCAGCAGCCGAACAGCCGGGACTAGTGACCACATTTTT
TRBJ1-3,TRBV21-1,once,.,CASSKGQVVLSGNTIYF,TGTGCCAGCAGCAAAGGGCAGGTAGTTTTATCTGGAAACACCATATATTTT
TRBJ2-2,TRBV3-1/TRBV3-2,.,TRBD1,CASSHIGTGMLSYTGELFF,TGTGCCAGCAGCCATATAGGGACAGGGATGCTGTCGTACACCGGGGAGCTGTTTTTT
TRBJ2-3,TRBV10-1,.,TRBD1,CASRRQGSDTQYF,TGCGCCAGCAGAAGACAGGGGTCTGATACGCAGTATTTT
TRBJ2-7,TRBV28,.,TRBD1,CASTFQSGVRGSNEQYF,TGTGCCAGCACTTTCCAGTCAGGGGTCAGGGGGTCTAACGAGCAGTACTTC
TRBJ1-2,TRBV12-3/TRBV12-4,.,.,CASSLVDYYGYTF,TGTGCCAGCAGTTTAGTCGACTACTATGGCTACACCTTC
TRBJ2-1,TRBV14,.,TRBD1,CASSQGWTGTGGHNEQFF,TGTGCCAGCAGCCAAGGATGGACCGGGACAGGGGGTCACAATGAGCAGTTCTTC
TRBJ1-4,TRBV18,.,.,CASSPTGANEKLFF,TGTGCCAGCTCACCAACCGGGGCTAATGAAAAACTGTTTTTT
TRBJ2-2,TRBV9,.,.,CASSPYVANTGELFF,TGTGCCAGCAGCCCCTACGTGGCGAACACCGGGGAGCTGTTTTTT
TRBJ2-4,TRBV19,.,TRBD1,CASSPRRDSLAKNIQYF,TGTGCCAGTAGCCCTCGCCGGGACAGCCTAGCCAAAAACATTCAGTACTTC
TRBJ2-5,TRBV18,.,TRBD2,CASALAGGMETQYF,TGTGCCAGCGCTTTAGCGGGAGGCATGGAGACCCAGTACTTC
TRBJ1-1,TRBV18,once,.,CASSLGGNTEAFF,TGTGCCAGCTCACTAGGGGGGAACACTGAAGCTTTCTTT
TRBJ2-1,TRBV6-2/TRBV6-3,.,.,CASSPPRAGPSYNEQFF,TGTGCCAGCAGTCCGCCGAGGGCGGGTCCCTCCTACAATGAGCAGTTCTTC
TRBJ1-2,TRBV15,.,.,CATSRAPTSNYGYTF,TGTGCCACCAGCAGAGCCCCGACATCAAACTATGGCTACACCTTC
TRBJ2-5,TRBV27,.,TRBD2,CASSSGLAWETQYF,TGTGCCAGCAGTTCGGGACTAGCGTGGGAGACCCAGTACTTC
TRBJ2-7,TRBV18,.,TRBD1,CASSEGGGSYEQYF,TGTGCCAGCTCAGAAGGGGGCGGGTCCTACGAGCAGTACTTC
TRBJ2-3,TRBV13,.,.,CASSLGAFSTDTQYF,TGTGCCAGCAGCTTAGGGGCCTTCAGCACAGATACGCAGTATTTT
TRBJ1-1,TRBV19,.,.,CASSIGPGTEAFF,TGTGCCAGTAGTATAGGGCCAGGGACTGAAGCTTTCTTT
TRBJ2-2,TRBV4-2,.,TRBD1,CASADRVNTGELFF,TGTGCCAGCGCTGACAGGGTTAACACCGGGGAGCTGTTTTTT
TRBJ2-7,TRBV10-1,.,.,CASSSGSEQYF,TGCGCCAGCAGTAGTGGGAGCGAGCAGTACTTC
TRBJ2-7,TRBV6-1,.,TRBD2,CASRLAGEQYF,TGTGCCAGCAGGCTAGCGGGCGAGCAGTACTTC
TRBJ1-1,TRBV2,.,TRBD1,CASSSTRQGAEAFF,TGTGCCAGCAGTAGTACCAGACAGGGGGCTGAAGCTTTCTTT
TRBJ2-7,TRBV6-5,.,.,CASSYKGLGEQYF,TGTGCCAGCAGTTACAAGGGGCTTGGCGAGCAGTACTTC
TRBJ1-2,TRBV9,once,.,CASGDMLNYGYTF,TGTGCCAGCGGTGACATGCTCAACTATGGCTACACCTTC
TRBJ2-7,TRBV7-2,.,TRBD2,CASSSGLAGSYEQYF,TGTGCCAGCAGCTCTGGACTAGCGGGTTCCTACGAGCAGTACTTC
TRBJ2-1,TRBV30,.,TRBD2,CAWISGGYNEQFF,TGTGCCTGGATCAGCGGGGGCTACAATGAGCAGTTCTTC
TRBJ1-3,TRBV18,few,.,CASSPPDGGLSGNTIYF,TGTGCCAGCTCACCACCGGACGGAGGCCTCTCTGGAAACACCATATATTTT
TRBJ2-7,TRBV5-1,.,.,CASSPSSTGNNYEQYF,TGCGCCAGCAGCCCCAGCTCAACAGGGAACAATTACGAGCAGTACTTC
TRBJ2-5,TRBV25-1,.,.,CASSDWGTGVETQYF,TGTGCCAGCAGTGATTGGGGCACGGGAGTGGAGACCCAGTACTTC
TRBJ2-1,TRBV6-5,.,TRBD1,CASSYSQGARNEQFF,TGTGCCAGCAGTTACTCGCAGGGGGCCCGCAATGAGCAGTTCTTC
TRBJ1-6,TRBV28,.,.,CASSSGENLYNSPLHF,TGTGCCAGCAGTTCGGGGGAGAACCTCTATAATTCACCCCTCCACTTT
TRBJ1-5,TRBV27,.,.,CASRQGAGNQPQHF,TGTGCCAGCAGACAGGGAGCTGGGAATCAGCCCCAGCATTTT
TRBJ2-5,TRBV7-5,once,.,CARSSPGPGGEETQYF,TGTGCCAGAAGCTCCCCCGGTCCGGGGGGCGAGGAGACCCAGTACTTC
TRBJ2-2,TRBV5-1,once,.,CASSYPSAGQVNTGELFF,TGCGCCAGCAGCTATCCGTCGGCAGGGCAAGTAAACACCGGGGAGCTGTTTTTT
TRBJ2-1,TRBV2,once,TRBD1,CASRLDRGRGEQFF,TGTGCCAGCAGGCTGGACAGGGGGCGCGGTGAGCAGTTCTTC
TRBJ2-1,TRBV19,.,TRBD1,CASRTGSQAGEQFF,TGTGCCAGTAGGACAGGGTCCCAGGCGGGTGAGCAGTTCTTC
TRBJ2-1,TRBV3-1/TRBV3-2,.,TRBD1,CASSQTGFEQFF,TGTGCCAGCAGCCAGACAGGGTTTGAGCAGTTCTTC
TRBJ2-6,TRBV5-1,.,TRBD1,CASSPGQGLDSGANVLTF,TGCGCCAGCAGCCCAGGACAGGGCTTGGACTCTGGGGCCAACGTCCTGACTTTC
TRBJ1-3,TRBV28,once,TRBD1,CASSNPTGGGNTIYF,TGTGCCAGCAGCAACCCGACAGGGGGCGGAAACACCATATATTTT
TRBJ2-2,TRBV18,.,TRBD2,CASSRGGNTGELFF,TGTGCCAGCTCACGCGGGGGGAACACCGGGGAGCTGTTTTTT
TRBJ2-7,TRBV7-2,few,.,CASSLLVLSSYEQYF,TGTGCCAGCAGCCTACTAGTCTTGAGCTCCTACGAGCAGTACTTC
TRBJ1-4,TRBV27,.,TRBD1,CASSRRQGLGTNEKLFF,TGTGCCAGCAGTCGACGACAGGGGTTAGGAACTAATGAAAAACTGTTTTTT
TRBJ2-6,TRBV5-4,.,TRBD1,CASRKTGGSPSGANVLTF,TGTGCCAGCAGAAAGACAGGGGGCTCACCCTCTGGGGCCAACGTCCTGACTTTC
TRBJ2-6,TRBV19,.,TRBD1,CASNRGATSGANVLTF,TGTGCCAGCAACAGGGGGGCGACCTCTGGGGCCAACGTCCTGACTTTC
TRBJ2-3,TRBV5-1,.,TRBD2,CASSPGTSETDTQYF,TGCGCCAGCAGCCCCGGGACTAGCGAAACAGATACGCAGTATTTT
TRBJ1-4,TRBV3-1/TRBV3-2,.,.,CATGAGSTNEKLFF,TGTGCCACCGGAGCGGGTTCAACTAATGAAAAACTGTTTTTT
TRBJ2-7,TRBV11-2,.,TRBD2,CASSLFGTSGAYEQYF,TGTGCCAGCAGCCTTTTCGGGACTAGCGGCGCCTACGAGCAGTACTTC